The clone carrying this TCR beta chain was observed a single time. Its antigen is unidentified. This entry is derived from a study of T cell responses to AZD1222 COVID-19 vaccine. Findings of the study overall: Donors were chiefly white British, with a greater number of females, and clonal diversity was perhaps underestimated.

Germline V gene sequence: CDR1 SGHRS, CDR2 YFSETQ. J was trimmed by 3 bases and V by 4 bases; bases with no gene match: 11. This CDR3 comprises 17 residues. Method: immunoSEQ multiplex PCR; TCRdb's copy keeps in-frame clones and lacks some. In the table there are 100,000 to 150,000 clones, 75% to 95% of which are singletons. The sequence came from an adult in good health. The sequenced sample was peripheral blood, obtained on day 0 of AZD1222 vaccination. J is TRBJ2-2 and V is TRBV5-1; 8 bases are a match to TRBD2. The CDR3 bases are TGCGCCAGCAGCCCCATCGGGAGGGGCTCTGACACCGGGGAGCTGTTTTTT. Encoded protein: CASSPIGRGSDTGELFF.